This T cell receptor beta chain was recovered during a study of blood T cell repertoires in COVID-19. Overall study: Acute and convalescent COVID-19 specimens originated in the United States, Italy and Spain.

In the source study's methods: Reference gene primer amplification gave estimated nucleated cell counts. This table comes from immunoSEQ multiplex PCR, and its TCRdb copy is limited to in-frame clones, with some not included. V and J calls and clone size follow that table, whereas D and trimming were derived from the DNA. The sample lists tens of thousands of clones; approximately 88% were seen once. The clonotype comes from a man aged 50 to 59 with acute or convalescent COVID-19. Sample: peripheral blood.

The CDR3 sequence is CASTGGRGNTEAFF. CDR3 sequence (DNA): TGTGCCAGTACCGGTGGGAGGGGGAACACTGAAGCTTTCTTT. This rearrangement joins TRBV19 to TRBJ1-1; a possible D gene is TRBD1 (5 bases). With 7 bases removed from V and 1 base from J, the gap between germline ends came to 13 bases. Germline assignment: CDR1 LNHDA and CDR2 SQIVND (reference sequence). The CDR3 spans 14 residues.